This T cell receptor (beta chain) stems from a study of shared clonotypes between healthy human individuals. Study information: Donors consisted of two women and a few men between 18 and 49.

The naive CD8 fraction comprised CD45RO-negative cells positively selected for CCR7 and excluded terminally differentiated effector memory CD45RA+ cells. TCRdb's table, derived via immunoSEQ multiplex PCR, lists solely in-frame clones and lacks some. The data show around 1.9 million clones, about 92% seen once. General observations from the study: Only blood samples were collected, and tissue repertoires likely differ.

The count of this clone is one. Its antigen is not identified. The CDR3 has 17 residues. Trimming took 1 base from V and 4 from J, leaving 18 bases between them. Germline assignment: CDR1 LNHNV and CDR2 YYDKDF (reference sequence). V and J are TRBV15 and TRBJ2-3; no clear D. The sequenced sample was naive CD8+ T cells from PBMCs. This TCR came from a young man in good health. Some clones in this sample may be carry-over from other donors' samples. The CDR3, as DNA: TGTGCCACCAGCAGAGGGTGGGGTCCATCCGGAGCAGATACGCAGTATTTT. Translated, it gives CATSRGWGPSGADTQYF.